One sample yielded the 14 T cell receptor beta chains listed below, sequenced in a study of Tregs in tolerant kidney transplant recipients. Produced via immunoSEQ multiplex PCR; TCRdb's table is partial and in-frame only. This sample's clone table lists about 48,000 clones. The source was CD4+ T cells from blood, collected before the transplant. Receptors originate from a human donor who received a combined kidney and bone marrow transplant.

CDR3 DNA (partial): TGCAGTGCTAGAGTTTGGGGCCGGGAGTACAATGAG. Its translation is CSARVWGREYNE. The whole CDR3 sequence is CSARVWGREYNEQFF. V usage is TRBV20-1 and J usage is TRBJ2-1; TRBD2 might be the D (6 bases). Read data end 3 residues before the CDR3 end; the end is taken from the germline J gene. V lost 1 base to trimming and J lost 4 bases, with 14 bases between them. This CDR3 is built from 15 residues. Germline lookup yields CDR1 DFQATT and CDR2 SNEGSKA (reference sequence).

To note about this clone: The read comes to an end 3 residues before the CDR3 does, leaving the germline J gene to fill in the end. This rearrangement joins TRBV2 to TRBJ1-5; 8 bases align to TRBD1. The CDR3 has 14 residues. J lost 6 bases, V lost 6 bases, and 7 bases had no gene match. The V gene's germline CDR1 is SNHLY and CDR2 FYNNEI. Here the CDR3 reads CASSQDREPQPQHF. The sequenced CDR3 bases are TGTGCCAGCAGCCAGGACAGGGAGCCTCAGCCC.

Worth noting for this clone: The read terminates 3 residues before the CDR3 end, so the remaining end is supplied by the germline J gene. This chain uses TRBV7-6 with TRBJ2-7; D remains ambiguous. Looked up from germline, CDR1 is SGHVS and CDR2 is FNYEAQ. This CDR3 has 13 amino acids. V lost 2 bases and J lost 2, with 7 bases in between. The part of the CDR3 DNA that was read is TGTGCCAGCAGCTTAAACAGAGCCTACGAG. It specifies CASSLNRAYE. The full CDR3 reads CASSLNRAYEQYF.

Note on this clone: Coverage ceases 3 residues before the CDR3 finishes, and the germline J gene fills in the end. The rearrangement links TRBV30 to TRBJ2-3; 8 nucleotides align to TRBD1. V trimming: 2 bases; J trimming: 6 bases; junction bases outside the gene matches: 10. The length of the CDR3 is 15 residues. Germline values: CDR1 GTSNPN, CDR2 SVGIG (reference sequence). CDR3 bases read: TGTGCCTGGAGTACCCGGGACAGGCAGTGGGATACG. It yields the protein CAWSTRDRQWDT. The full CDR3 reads CAWSTRDRQWDTQYF. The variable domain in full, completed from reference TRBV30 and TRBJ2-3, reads SQTIHQWPATLVQPVGSPLSLECTVEGTSNPNLYWYRQAAGRGLQLLFYSVGIGQISSEVPQNLSASRPQDRQFILSSKKLLLSDSGFYLCAWSTRDRQWDTQYFGPGTRLTVL.

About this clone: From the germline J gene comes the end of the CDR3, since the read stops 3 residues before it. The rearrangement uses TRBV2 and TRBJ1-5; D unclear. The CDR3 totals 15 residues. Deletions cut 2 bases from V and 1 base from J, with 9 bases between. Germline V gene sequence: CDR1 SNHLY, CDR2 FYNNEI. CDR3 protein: CASSETQKSNQPQHF. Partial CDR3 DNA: TGTGCCAGCAGTGAAACACAAAAAAGCAATCAGCCC.

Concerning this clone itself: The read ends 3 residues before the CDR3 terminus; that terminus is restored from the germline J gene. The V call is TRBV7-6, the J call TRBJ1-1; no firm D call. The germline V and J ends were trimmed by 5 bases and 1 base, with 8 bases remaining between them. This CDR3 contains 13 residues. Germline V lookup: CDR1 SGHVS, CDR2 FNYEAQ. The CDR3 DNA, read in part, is TGTGCCAGCAGCAGCGATTCGAACACTGAA. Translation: CASSSDSNTE. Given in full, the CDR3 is CASSSDSNTEAFF.

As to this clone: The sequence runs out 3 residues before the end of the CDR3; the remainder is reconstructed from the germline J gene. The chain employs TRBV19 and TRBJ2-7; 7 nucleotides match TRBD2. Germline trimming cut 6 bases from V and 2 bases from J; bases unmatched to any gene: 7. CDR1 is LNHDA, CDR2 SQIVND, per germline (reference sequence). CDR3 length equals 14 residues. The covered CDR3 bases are TGTGCCAGTAGCCGCGTAGCGGGTGCCTACGAG. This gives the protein CASSRVAGAYE. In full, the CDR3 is CASSRVAGAYEQYF.

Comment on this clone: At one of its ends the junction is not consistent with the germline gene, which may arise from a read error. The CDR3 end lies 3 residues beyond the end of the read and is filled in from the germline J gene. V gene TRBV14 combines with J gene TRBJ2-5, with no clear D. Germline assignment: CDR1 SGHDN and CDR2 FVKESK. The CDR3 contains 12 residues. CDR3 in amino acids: CASSQVRETQYF. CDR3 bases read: TGTGCCAGCAGTCAAGTAAGGGAGACC.

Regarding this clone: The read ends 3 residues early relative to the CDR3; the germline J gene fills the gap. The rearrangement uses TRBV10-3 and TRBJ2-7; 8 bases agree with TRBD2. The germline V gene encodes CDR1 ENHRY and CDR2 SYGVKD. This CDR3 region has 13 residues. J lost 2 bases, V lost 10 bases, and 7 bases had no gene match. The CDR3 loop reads CASKIAGTYEQYF. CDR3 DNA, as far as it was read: TGTGCCAGCAAGATAGCGGGGACCTACGAG.

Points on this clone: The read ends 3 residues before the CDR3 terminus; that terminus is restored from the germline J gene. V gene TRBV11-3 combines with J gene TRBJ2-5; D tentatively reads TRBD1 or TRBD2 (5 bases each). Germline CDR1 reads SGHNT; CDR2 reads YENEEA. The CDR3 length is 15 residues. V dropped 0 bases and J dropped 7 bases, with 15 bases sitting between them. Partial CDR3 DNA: TGTGCCAGCAGCTTAGACGGGATCGCAGGGCGGACC. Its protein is CASSLDGIAGRT. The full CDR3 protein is CASSLDGIAGRTQYF.

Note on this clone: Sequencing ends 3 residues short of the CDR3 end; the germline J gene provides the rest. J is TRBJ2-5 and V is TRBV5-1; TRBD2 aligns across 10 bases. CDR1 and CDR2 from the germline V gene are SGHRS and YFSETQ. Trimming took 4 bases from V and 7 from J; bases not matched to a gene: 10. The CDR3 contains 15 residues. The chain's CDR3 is CASSPTSGAGVTQYF. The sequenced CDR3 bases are TGCGCCAGCAGCCCTACTAGCGGGGCTGGTGTGACC. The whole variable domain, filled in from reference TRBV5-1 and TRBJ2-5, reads KAGVTQTPRYLIKTRGQQVTLSCSPISGHRSVSWYQQTPGQGLQFLFEYFSETQRNKGNFPGRFSGRQFSNSRSEMNVSTLELGDSALYLCASSPTSGAGVTQYFGPGTRLLVL.

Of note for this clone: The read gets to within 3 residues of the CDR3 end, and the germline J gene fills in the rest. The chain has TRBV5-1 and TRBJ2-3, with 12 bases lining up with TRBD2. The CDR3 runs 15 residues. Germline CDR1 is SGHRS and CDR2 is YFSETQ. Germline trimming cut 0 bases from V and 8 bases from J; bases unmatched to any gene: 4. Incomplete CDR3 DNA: TGCGCCAGCAGCTTGGGACTAGCGGGAGACGTTACG. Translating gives CASSLGLAGDVT. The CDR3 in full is CASSLGLAGDVTQYF.

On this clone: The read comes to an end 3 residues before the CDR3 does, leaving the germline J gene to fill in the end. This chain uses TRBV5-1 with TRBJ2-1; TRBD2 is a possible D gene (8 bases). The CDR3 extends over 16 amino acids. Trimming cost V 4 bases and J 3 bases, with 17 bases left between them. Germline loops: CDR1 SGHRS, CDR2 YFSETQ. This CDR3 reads CASSREGAGGYNEQFF. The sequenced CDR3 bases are TGCGCCAGCAGCAGGGAGGGGGCGGGAGGCTACAATGAG.

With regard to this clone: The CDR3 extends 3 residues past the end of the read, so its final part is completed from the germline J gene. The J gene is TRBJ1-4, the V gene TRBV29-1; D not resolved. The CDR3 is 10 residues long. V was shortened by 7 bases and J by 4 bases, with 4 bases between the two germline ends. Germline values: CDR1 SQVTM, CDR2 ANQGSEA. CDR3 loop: CSALNEKLFF. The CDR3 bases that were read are TGCAGCGCCCTTAATGAAAAA.